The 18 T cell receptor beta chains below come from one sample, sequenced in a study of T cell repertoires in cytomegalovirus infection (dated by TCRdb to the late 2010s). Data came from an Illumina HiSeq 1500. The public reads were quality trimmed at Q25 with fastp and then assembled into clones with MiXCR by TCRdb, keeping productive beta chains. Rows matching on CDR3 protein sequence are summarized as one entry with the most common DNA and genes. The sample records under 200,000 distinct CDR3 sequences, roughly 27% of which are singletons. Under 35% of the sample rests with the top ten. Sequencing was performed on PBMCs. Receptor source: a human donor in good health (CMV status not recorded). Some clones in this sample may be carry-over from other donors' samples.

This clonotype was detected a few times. The CDR3 DNA follows: TGTGCCAGCAGGGATCAAGGGACTGAAGCTTTCTTT. Translated: CASRDQGTEAFF. The rearrangement joins TRBV2 to TRBJ1-1, with D unclear. Trimming cost V 6 bases and J 5 bases, with 10 bases left between them. The germline CDR1 and CDR2 sequences are SNHLY and FYNNEI. This CDR3 is built from 12 residues.

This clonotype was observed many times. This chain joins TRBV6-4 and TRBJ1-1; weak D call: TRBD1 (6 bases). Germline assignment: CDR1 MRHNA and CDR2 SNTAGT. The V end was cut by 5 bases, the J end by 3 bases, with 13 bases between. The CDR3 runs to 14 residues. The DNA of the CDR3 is TGTGCCAGCAGTCTGGGGGCGTGGGACACTGAAGCTTTCTTT. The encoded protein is CASSLGAWDTEAFF.

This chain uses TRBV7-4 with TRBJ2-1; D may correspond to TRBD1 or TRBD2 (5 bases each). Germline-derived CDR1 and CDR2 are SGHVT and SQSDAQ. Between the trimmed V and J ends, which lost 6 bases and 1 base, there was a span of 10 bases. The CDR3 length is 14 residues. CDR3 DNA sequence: TGTGCCAGCAGAGCGTGGGGGTCCTACAATGAGCAGTTCTTC. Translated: CASRAWGSYNEQFF.

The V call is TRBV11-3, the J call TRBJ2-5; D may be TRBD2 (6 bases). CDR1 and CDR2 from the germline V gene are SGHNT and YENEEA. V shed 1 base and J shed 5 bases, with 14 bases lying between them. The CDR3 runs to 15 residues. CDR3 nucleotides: TGTGCCAGCAGCTTAGGTGGCAGGGAGGACGAGACCCAGTACTTC. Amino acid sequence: CASSLGGREDETQYF.

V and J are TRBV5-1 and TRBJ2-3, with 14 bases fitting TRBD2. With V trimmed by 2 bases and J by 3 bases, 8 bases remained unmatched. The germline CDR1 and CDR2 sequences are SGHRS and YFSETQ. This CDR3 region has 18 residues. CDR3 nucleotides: TGCGCCAGCAGCTTCGGACTAGCGGGGGGCTCTTTGACAGATACGCAGTATTTT. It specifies CASSFGLAGGSLTDTQYF.

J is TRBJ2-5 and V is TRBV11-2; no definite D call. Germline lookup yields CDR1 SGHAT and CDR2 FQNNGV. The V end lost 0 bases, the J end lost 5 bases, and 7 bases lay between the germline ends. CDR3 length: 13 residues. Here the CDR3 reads CASSLELTETQYF. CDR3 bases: TGTGCCAGCAGCTTAGAACTGACGGAGACCCAGTACTTC.

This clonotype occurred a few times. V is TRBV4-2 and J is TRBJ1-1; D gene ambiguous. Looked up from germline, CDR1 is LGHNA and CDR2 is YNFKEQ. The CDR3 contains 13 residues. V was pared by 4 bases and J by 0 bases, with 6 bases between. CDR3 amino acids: CASSRTLNTEAFF. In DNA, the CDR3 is TGTGCCAGCAGCCGAACCCTGAACACTGAAGCTTTCTTT.

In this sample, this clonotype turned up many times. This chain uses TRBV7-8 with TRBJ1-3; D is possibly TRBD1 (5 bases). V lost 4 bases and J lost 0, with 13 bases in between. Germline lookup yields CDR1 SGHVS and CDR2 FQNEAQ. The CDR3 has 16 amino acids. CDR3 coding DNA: TGTGCCAGCAGCTCCGGAGGGGTAACCTCTGGAAACACCATATATTTT. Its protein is CASSSGGVTSGNTIYF.

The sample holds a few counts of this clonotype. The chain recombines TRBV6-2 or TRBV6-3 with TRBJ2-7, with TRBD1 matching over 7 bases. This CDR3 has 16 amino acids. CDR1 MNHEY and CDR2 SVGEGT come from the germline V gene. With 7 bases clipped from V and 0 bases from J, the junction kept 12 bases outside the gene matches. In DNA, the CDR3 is TGTGCCAGCACACCCAGGGGGACACTCAGCTCCTACGAGCAGTACTTC. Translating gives CASTPRGTLSSYEQYF.

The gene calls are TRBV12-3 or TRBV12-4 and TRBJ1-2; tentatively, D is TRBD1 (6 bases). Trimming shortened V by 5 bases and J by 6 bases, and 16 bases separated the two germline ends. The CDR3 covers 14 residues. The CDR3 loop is CASSPYGGPHGYTF. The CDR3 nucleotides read TGTGCCAGCAGTCCCTACGGGGGGCCCCATGGCTACACCTTC.

The CDR3 loop reads CASSLSSQGGEAFF. CDR3 coding DNA: TGTGCCAGCAGCTTATCTTCGCAGGGGGGTGAAGCTTTCTTT. The chain links TRBV11-2 to TRBJ1-1, with TRBD1 identical over 7 bases. Germline V lookup: CDR1 SGHAT, CDR2 FQNNGV. This CDR3 has 14 residues. V was pared by 2 bases and J by 7 bases, with 7 bases of the junction left unmatched.

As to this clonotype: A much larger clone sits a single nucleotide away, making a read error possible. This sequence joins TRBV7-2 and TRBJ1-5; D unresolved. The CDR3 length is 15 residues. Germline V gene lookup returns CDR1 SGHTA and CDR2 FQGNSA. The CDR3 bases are TGTGCCAGCAGCCGCACTGGAGGCGCGTATCAGACCCAGCATTTT. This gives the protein CASSRTGGAYQTQHF. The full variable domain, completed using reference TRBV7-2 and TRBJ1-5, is GAGVSQSPSNKVTEKGKDVELRCDPISGHTALYWYRQSLGQGLEFLIYFQGNSAPDKSGLPSDRFSAERTGGSVSTLTIQRTQQEDSAVYLCASSRTGGAYQTQHFGDGTRLSIL.

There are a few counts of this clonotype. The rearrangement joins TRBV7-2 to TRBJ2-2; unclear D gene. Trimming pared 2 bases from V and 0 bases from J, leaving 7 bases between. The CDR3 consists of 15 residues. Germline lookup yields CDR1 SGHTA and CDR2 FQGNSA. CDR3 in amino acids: CASSLMVANTGELFF. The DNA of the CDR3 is TGTGCCAGCAGCTTAATGGTCGCGAACACCGGGGAGCTGTTTTTT.

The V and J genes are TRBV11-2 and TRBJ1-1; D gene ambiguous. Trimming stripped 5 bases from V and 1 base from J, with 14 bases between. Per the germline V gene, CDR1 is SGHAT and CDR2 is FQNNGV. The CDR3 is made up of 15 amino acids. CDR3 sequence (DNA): TGTGCCAGCAGCCCATGGTTGGTTAGGAACACTGAAGCTTTCTTT. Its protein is CASSPWLVRNTEAFF.

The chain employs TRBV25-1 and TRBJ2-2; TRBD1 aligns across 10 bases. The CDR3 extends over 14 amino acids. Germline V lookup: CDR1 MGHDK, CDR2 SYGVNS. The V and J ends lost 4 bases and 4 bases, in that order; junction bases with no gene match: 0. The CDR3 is CASSGQGATGELFF. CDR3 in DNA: TGTGCCAGCAGTGGACAGGGGGCCACCGGGGAGCTGTTTTTT.

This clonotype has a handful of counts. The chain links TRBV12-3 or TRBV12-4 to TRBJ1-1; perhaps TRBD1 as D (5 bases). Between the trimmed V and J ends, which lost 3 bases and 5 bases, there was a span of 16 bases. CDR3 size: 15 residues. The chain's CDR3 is CASSFEGRLATEAFF. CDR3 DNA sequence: TGTGCCAGCAGTTTCGAGGGGCGGCTTGCGACTGAAGCTTTCTTT.

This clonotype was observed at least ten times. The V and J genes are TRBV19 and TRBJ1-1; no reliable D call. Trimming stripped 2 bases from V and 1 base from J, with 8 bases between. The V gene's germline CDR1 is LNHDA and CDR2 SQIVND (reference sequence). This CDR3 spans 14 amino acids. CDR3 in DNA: TGTGCCAGTAGTATAAAGGGCCCGAACACTGAAGCTTTCTTT. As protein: CASSIKGPNTEAFF.

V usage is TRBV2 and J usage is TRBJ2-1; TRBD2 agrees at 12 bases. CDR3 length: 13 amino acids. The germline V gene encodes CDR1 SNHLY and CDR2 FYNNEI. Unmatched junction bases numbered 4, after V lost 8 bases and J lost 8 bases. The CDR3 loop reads CASQTSGGYEQFF. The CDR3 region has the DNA TGTGCCAGCCAGACTAGCGGGGGTTATGAGCAGTTCTTC.